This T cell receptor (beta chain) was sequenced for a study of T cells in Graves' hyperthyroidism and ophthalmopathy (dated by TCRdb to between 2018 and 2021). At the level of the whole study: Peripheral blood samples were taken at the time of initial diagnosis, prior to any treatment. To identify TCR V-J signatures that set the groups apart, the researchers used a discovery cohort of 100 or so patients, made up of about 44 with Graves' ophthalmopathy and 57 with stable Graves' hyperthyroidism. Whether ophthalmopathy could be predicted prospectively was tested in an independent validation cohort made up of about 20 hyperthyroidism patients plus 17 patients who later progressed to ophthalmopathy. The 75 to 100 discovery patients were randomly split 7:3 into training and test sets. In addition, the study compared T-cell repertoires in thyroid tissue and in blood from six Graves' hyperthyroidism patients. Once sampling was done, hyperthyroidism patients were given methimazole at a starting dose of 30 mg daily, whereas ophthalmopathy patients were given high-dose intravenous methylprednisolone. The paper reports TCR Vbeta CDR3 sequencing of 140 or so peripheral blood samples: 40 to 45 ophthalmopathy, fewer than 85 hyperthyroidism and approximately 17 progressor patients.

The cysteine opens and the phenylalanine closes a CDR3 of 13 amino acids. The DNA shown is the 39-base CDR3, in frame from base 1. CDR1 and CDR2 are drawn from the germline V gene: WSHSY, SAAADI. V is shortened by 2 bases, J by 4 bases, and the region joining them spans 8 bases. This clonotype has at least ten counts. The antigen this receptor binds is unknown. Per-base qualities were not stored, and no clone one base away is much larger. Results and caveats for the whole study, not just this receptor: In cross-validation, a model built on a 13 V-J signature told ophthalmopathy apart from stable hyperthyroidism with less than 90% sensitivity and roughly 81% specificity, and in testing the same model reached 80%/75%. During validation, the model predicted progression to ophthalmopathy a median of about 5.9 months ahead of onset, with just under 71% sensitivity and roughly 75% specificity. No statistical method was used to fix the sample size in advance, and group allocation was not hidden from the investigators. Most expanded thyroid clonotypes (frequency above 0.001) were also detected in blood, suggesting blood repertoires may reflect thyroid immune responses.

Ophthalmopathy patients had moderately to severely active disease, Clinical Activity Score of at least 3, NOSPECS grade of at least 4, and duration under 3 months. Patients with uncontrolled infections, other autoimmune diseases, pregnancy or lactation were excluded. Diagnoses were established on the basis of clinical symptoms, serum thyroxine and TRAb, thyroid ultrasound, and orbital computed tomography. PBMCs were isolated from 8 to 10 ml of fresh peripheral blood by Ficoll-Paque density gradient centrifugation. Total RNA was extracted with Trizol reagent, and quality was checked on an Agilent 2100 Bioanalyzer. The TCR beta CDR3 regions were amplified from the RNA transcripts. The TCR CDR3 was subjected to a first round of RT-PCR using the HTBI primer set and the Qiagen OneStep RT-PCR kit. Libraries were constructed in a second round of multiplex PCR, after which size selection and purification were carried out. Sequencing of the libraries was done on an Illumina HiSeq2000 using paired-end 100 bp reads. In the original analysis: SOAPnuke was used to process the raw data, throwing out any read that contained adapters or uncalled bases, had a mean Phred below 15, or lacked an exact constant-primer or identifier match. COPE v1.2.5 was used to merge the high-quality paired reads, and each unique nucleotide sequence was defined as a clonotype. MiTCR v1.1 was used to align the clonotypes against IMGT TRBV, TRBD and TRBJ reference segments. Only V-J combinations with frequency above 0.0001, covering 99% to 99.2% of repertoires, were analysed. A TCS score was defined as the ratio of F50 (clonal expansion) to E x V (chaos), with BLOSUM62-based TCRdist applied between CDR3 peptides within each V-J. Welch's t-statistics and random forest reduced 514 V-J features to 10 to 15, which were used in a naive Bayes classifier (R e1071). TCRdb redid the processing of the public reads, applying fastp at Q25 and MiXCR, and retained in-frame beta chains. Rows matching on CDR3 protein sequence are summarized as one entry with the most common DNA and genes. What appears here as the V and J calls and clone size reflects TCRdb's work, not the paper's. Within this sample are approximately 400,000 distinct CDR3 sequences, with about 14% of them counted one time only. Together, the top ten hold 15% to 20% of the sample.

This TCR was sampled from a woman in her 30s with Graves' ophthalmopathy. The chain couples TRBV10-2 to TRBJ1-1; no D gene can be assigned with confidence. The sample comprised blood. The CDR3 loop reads CASSEGRSTEAFF. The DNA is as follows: TGCGCCAGCAGTGAGGGGAGAAGCACTGAAGCTTTCTTT.